A selection of T cell receptor beta chains follows, all from one sample in a study of blood T cell repertoires in COVID-19. The method was immunoSEQ multiplex PCR; TCRdb's version includes in-frame clones alone and lacks a portion of them. There are approximately 100,000 clones in the sample; roughly 80% occur only once, and about 18% lies in the top ten. The source material was peripheral blood. These receptors all come from a woman between 55 and 75 years old with acute or convalescent COVID-19. CDR3s include the opening cysteine and the closing phenylalanine or tryptophan. Each record gives: J gene, CDR3 length, V gene, D gene, clone size, CDR3 protein, CDR3 DNA. A D gene is named only where the DNA matches it firmly. The size entry is marked missing in some rows and otherwise reads once, few, many or a size class.

TRBJ1-4 | 15 | TRBV5-1 | TRBD1 | NA | CASSFAGGDVEKLFF | TGCGCCAGCAGCTTTGCAGGGGGCGACGTGGAAAAACTGTTTTTT
TRBJ1-5 | 13 | TRBV6-1 | NA | few | CASSEVEDQPQHF | TGTGCCAGCAGTGAGGTTGAGGATCAGCCCCAGCATTTT
TRBJ2-7 | 15 | TRBV9 | TRBD1 | few | CASSGGQGVTYEQYF | TGTGCCAGCAGCGGTGGACAGGGGGTAACCTACGAGCAGTACTTC
TRBJ1-5 | 12 | TRBV10-1 | NA | NA | CASSMSGGPQHF | TGCGCCAGCAGTATGAGCGGGGGGCCCCAGCATTTT
TRBJ2-3 | 17 | TRBV4-3 | TRBD2 | NA | CASSQEPSGGASDTQYF | TGCGCCAGCAGCCAAGAGCCTAGCGGGGGGGCCAGTGATACGCAGTATTTT
TRBJ2-7 | 13 | TRBV11-3 | TRBD2 | NA | CASSPGRDYEQYF | TGTGCCAGCAGCCCTGGGAGGGACTACGAGCAGTACTTC
TRBJ1-4 | 13 | TRBV29-1 | TRBD1 | NA | CSARGQGNEKLFF | TGCAGCGCCCGAGGACAGGGTAATGAAAAACTGTTTTTT
TRBJ1-1 | 15 | TRBV3-1/TRBV3-2 | NA | NA | CASSQGVGGRREAFF | TGTGCCAGCAGCCAAGGGGTGGGGGGGCGCCGTGAAGCTTTCTTT
TRBJ2-7 | 16 | TRBV7-2 | TRBD2 | many | CASSLGFGRGGYEQYF | TGTGCCAGCAGCTTAGGTTTCGGGCGGGGGGGCTACGAGCAGTACTTC
TRBJ2-3 | 14 | TRBV29-1 | TRBD1 | NA | CSTTGEPSADTQYF | TGCAGCACCACAGGGGAACCCTCGGCAGATACGCAGTATTTT
TRBJ1-5 | 15 | TRBV27 | TRBD1 | NA | CASRPGGPGNQPQHF | TGTGCCAGCAGACCAGGGGGCCCGGGCAATCAGCCCCAGCATTTT
TRBJ1-6 | 14 | TRBV5-6 | TRBD1 | NA | CASTQGGVNSPLHF | TGTGCCAGCACCCAAGGGGGCGTAAATTCACCCCTCCACTTT
TRBJ2-4 | 11 | TRBV20-1 | TRBD1 | NA | CSVRGPYIQYF | TGCAGTGTGAGGGGGCCGTACATTCAGTACTTC
TRBJ1-3 | 16 | TRBV12-5 | NA | NA | CASGLPPLSSGNTIYF | TGTGCTAGTGGTTTGCCCCCCCTGAGCTCTGGAAACACCATATATTTT
TRBJ2-3 | 18 | TRBV27 | NA | NA | CASSPLSFRGAGMDTQYF | TGTGCCAGCAGTCCACTCAGTTTTCGGGGGGCTGGCATGGATACGCAGTATTTT
TRBJ2-7 | 15 | TRBV2 | NA | NA | CASSDGYRSSYEQYF | TGTGCCAGCAGTGATGGGTACAGGAGCTCCTACGAGCAGTACTTC
TRBJ1-1 | 13 | TRBV11-2 | NA | once | CASSLSATAEAFF | TGTGCCAGCAGCTTATCTGCGACAGCTGAAGCTTTCTTT
TRBJ2-1 | 13 | TRBV6-5 | NA | NA | CASRLAAYNEQFF | TGTGCCAGCAGGCTAGCCGCCTACAATGAGCAGTTCTTC
TRBJ1-6 | 15 | TRBV5-6 | NA | NA | CASSYQDRDYSPLHF | TGTGCCAGCAGCTACCAGGACAGAGATTACTCACCCCTCCACTTT
TRBJ2-5 | 16 | TRBV19 | NA | NA | CASSRSPGVRGETQYF | TGTGCCAGTAGTAGATCCCCTGGGGTCCGGGGAGAGACCCAGTACTTC
TRBJ2-3 | 13 | TRBV30 | NA | NA | CAWSPGSTDTQYF | TGTGCCTGGAGTCCGGGGAGTACAGATACGCAGTATTTT
TRBJ1-5 | 15 | TRBV30 | NA | NA | CACATGTHSNQPQHF | TGTGCCTGTGCCACCGGGACACATAGCAATCAGCCCCAGCATTTT
TRBJ1-6 | 14 | TRBV7-3 | NA | NA | CASSLSGENSPLHF | TGTGCCAGCAGCTTATCAGGGGAGAATTCACCCCTCCACTTT
TRBJ2-1 | 16 | TRBV4-2 | TRBD2 | NA | CASSQVSSGGLREQFF | TGTGCCAGCAGCCAAGTTTCCAGCGGGGGATTACGTGAGCAGTTCTTC
TRBJ2-7 | 15 | TRBV11-2 | NA | NA | CASRSSSMGPYEQYF | TGTGCCAGCAGATCCAGCTCGATGGGGCCCTACGAGCAGTACTTC
TRBJ1-5 | 16 | TRBV19 | NA | NA | CASRFTPGSSNQPQHF | TGTGCCAGTAGGTTCACCCCCGGTAGCAGCAATCAGCCCCAGCATTTT
TRBJ1-4 | 13 | TRBV3-1/TRBV3-2 | NA | once | CASSQTIRDKLFF | TGTGCCAGCAGCCAGACAATCAGGGATAAACTGTTTTTT